The 14 T cell receptor beta chains given below trace back to one sample, sequenced in a study of identifying expanded T cells in peripheral blood. The data were produced by immunoSEQ multiplex PCR, yet TCRdb's version contains in-frame clones alone and is incomplete. This table has about 100,000 clones, approximately 83% appearing once. Sequencing was done on a sample of blood. The receptors derive from a person between 18 and 75 years old in good health.

V usage is TRBV30 and J usage is TRBJ2-7; tentatively, D is TRBD1 (6 bases). The V end was cut by 7 bases, the J end by 0 bases, with 7 bases between. CDR1 is GTSNPN, CDR2 SVGIG, per germline (reference sequence). The CDR3 contains 11 residues. The CDR3 nucleotides are TGTGCCTCCAGGGGCTCCTACGAGCAGTACTTC. Translated, it gives CASRGSYEQYF.

The chain joins TRBV5-4 to TRBJ2-7; D is ambiguous. Germline V gives CDR1 SGHNT, CDR2 YYREEE (reference sequence). The V and J ends lost 3 bases and 1 base respectively, with 11 bases between them. The CDR3 sequence is 14 residues long. The CDR3 bases are TGTGCCAGCAGCTACGGAACGACTTCCTACGAGCAGTACTTC. It is translated as CASSYGTTSYEQYF. The full variable domain, its missing parts supplied by reference TRBV5-4 and TRBJ2-7, is ETGVTQSPTHLIKTRGQQVTLRCSSQSGHNTVSWYQQALGQGPQFIFQYYREEENGRGNFPPRFSGLQFPNYSSELNVNALELDDSALYLCASSYGTTSYEQYFGPGTRLTVT.

V gene TRBV15 combines with J gene TRBJ1-5; 9 bases align to TRBD1. This CDR3 has 15 amino acids. Germline assignment: CDR1 LNHNV and CDR2 YYDKDF (reference sequence). The trim removed 4 bases at V and 4 bases at J, leaving 5 bases unmatched. The CDR3 nucleotides read TGTGCCACCAGCACGGACAGGGGTTGGAATCAGCCCCAGCATTTT. This gives the protein CATSTDRGWNQPQHF.

The chain recombines TRBV6-5 with TRBJ2-5; D is possibly TRBD1 (5 bases). The CDR3 contains 14 residues. V gave up 10 bases and J gave up 5 bases, with 20 bases separating them. Germline V gene lookup returns CDR1 MNHEY and CDR2 SVGAGI. The CDR3 DNA reads TGTGCCACTACATACGCGACAGTTACGGAGACCCAGTACTTC. Translating it yields CATTYATVTETQYF.

This chain connects TRBV11-3 to TRBJ2-5; no clear D. The CDR3 length is 13 residues. The germline V and J ends were trimmed by 3 bases and 6 bases, with 11 bases remaining between them. Per germline, CDR1 SGHNT and CDR2 YENEEA. CDR3 protein: CASSFSPMKTQYF. CDR3 bases: TGTGCCAGCAGCTTTAGTCCTATGAAGACCCAGTACTTC.

This clone came up a few times. The gene calls are TRBV19 and TRBJ2-3, with 8 bases matching TRBD1. In germline, CDR1 is LNHDA, CDR2 SQIVND (reference sequence). The CDR3 totals 15 residues. With V trimmed by 3 bases and J by 6 bases, 8 bases remained unmatched. CDR3 nucleotide sequence: TGTGCCAGTAGTATGTCAGGGACAGGACGCGATACGCAGTATTTT. Protein sequence: CASSMSGTGRDTQYF.

The chain employs TRBV30 and TRBJ2-7; possibly TRBD2 for D (5 bases). This CDR3 region has 10 residues. The V gene's germline CDR1 is GTSNPN and CDR2 SVGIG (reference sequence). The V and J ends lost 2 bases and 10 bases respectively, with 9 bases between them. The CDR3 reads CAWSSGRQYF. The CDR3 DNA sequence: TGTGCCTGGAGTAGCGGCCGACAGTACTTC.

The chain's CDR3 is CAWSRLADTDTQYF. The CDR3 bases are TGTGCCTGGAGTCGACTAGCGGACACAGATACGCAGTATTTT. The chain combines TRBV30 with TRBJ2-3, with 9 bases that match TRBD2. This CDR3 spans 14 amino acids. CDR1 and CDR2 (germline): GTSNPN, SVGIG (reference sequence). The ends lost 2 bases at V and 2 bases at J; junction bases unmatched: 2.

The chain uses TRBV5-1 and TRBJ2-5; TRBD1 might be the D (5 bases). CDR1 SGHRS and CDR2 YFSETQ come from the germline V gene. V lost 1 base and J 1 base, leaving 11 bases between the germline ends. CDR3 length equals 15 residues. The DNA for the CDR3 is TGCGCCAGCAGCTTGTCCGGCAGGGTCCAAGAGACCCAGTACTTC. The encoded protein is CASSLSGRVQETQYF.

This chain connects TRBV7-2 to TRBJ1-5, with TRBD1 as a possible D gene (6 bases). Trimming shortened V by 5 bases and J by 6 bases, and 14 bases separated the two germline ends. The CDR3 consists of 14 residues. Germline V gene data show CDR1 as SGHTA and CDR2 as FQGNSA. The CDR3 nucleotides read TGTGCCAGCAGCCCCCAGGGAGGGGGTCAGCCCCAGCATTTT. Translated: CASSPQGGGQPQHF.

This chain connects TRBV2 to TRBJ2-1; D may be TRBD2 (5 bases). CDR3 size: 14 residues. V gave up 5 bases and J gave up 7 bases, with 15 bases separating them. Per germline, CDR1 SNHLY and CDR2 FYNNEI. CDR3 amino acids: CASSLDYFGNEQFF. In DNA form, the CDR3 reads TGTGCCAGCAGTCTTGACTATTTTGGGAATGAGCAGTTCTTC.

This chain connects TRBV2 to TRBJ1-4, with TRBD1 identical over 8 bases. Germline-derived CDR1 and CDR2 are SNHLY and FYNNEI. The CDR3 contains 13 residues. J was trimmed by 7 bases and V by 8 bases; bases with no gene match: 6. The CDR3, as DNA: TGTGCCAGCGAGGGGACAGGCGTTGAAAAACTGTTTTTT. This codes for CASEGTGVEKLFF.

This clone was seen only once. J is TRBJ1-2 and V is TRBV27; D remains ambiguous. V was clipped by 3 bases and J by 2 bases, with 7 bases between them. The CDR3 consists of 13 residues. CDR1 and CDR2 from the germline V gene are MNHEY and SMNVEV (reference sequence). CDR3: CASSFAENYGYTF. DNA for the CDR3: TGTGCCAGCAGTTTTGCAGAGAACTATGGCTACACCTTC.

The chain links TRBV5-6 to TRBJ2-1; 12 bases fit TRBD1. This CDR3 is built from 16 residues. J was trimmed by 4 bases and V by 6 bases; bases with no gene match: 8. Looked up from germline, CDR1 is SGHDT and CDR2 is YYEEEE. The CDR3: CASMGQGADFYNEQFF. CDR3 sequence (DNA): TGTGCCAGCATGGGACAGGGGGCGGATTTTTACAATGAGCAGTTCTTC. Variable domain in full (rest from reference TRBV5-6 and TRBJ2-1): DAGVTQSPTHLIKTRGQQVTLRCSPKSGHDTVSWYQQALGQGPQFIFQYYEEEERQRGNFPDRFSGHQFPNYSSELNVNALLLGDSALYLCASMGQGADFYNEQFFGPGTRLTVL.